The source of this TCR beta chain is a study of blood T cell repertoires in COVID-19. Overall study: T cells, B-cell-depleted T cells, or PBMCs provided the cDNA or gDNA that served as material.

V trimming: 5 bases; J trimming: 1 base; junction bases outside the gene matches: 2. There are 14 residues in the CDR3. CDR1 and CDR2 (germline): SGDLS, YYNGEE. Per the original data handling: Reference gene primer amplification gave nucleated cell count estimates. Some clones are missing from TCRdb's copy, which holds only in-frame ones; the method was immunoSEQ multiplex PCR. The V and J calls and the clone size are those of that table, but D and trimming were determined from the DNA. This sample has under 450,000 clones, with roughly 86% found just once. The chain is built from TRBV9 and TRBJ2-2; TRBD1 matches at 7 bases. The sequence was obtained from a human donor with acute or convalescent COVID-19. The donor label of this sample is uncertain. Sequencing was performed on peripheral blood. In DNA, the CDR3 is TGTGCCAGCAGTGGACAGGTGAACACCGGGGAGCTGTTTTTT. Its protein is CASSGQVNTGELFF.